This is a list of T cell receptor beta chains from one sample in a study of CD8 T cells in ankylosing spondylitis. TCRdb processed the 5' RACE reads anew with MiXCR; each CDR3 protein has one entry. The table lists 670,000 or so distinct CDR3 sequences, around 20% of them singletons. The sequenced sample was blood, either unsorted or a sorted T cell fraction (not recorded which). These receptors originate from a male donor with ankylosing spondylitis. The CDR3 runs from the conserved cysteine through the conserved F or W. Fields, in order: CDR3 length, J gene, V gene, clone size, D gene, CDR3 protein. A D gene is named only where the DNA matches it firmly. Not every row has a clone size; where given, it reads once, few, many or a size class.

15	TRBJ2-2	TRBV29-1	.	.	CSVRKTVMTGELFFF
14	TRBJ2-1	TRBV27	many	TRBD1	CASSLTGDYNEQFF
16	TRBJ2-2	TRBV7-2	.	TRBD1	CASSDPGTANTGELFF
15	TRBJ1-4	TRBV4-1	.	.	CASSQGSPTNERLFF
15	TRBJ1-5	TRBV4-2	many	.	CASSQGWEGSQPQHF
15	TRBJ2-2	TRBV12-3/TRBV12-4	.	.	CASRFGYGGTGELFF
14	TRBJ2-5	TRBV29-1	.	TRBD1	CSVEPRQGAETQYF
15	TRBJ1-1	TRBV12-3/TRBV12-4	few	.	CASRGPQGRYTEAFF
16	TRBJ2-1	TRBV4-1	few	TRBD1	CASSHITGDRWPSQFF
16	TRBJ2-7	TRBV12-3/TRBV12-4	.	.	CASSLDRKTVSYEQYF
17	TRBJ2-1	TRBV4-3	few	.	CASSQDPKTNSYNEQFF
15	TRBJ1-2	TRBV29-1	few	.	CSVPPRYGSDYGYTF
12	TRBJ1-6	TRBV6-1	.	.	CASRGVNSPLHF
16	TRBJ2-6	TRBV12-3/TRBV12-4	.	.	CASSAGWISGANVLTF
17	TRBJ2-7	TRBV5-1	.	TRBD1	CASSLAKTGGQSYEQYF